This T cell receptor (beta chain) was retrieved from a study of OX40 agonist ivuxolimab in advanced cancers. Background on the study: Ivuxolimab was administered intravenously to patients at 0.01 to 10 mg/kg every 2 weeks. Whole-study results and caveats: At 0.1 to 3.0 mg/kg and by week 6, CD4+ and CD8+ T cells in the blood had expanded clonally.

The V and J ends lost 0 bases and 0 bases respectively, with 3 bases between them. The CDR3 totals 12 residues. Germline-derived CDR1 and CDR2 are GTSNPN and SVGIG (reference sequence). Note on this clone: The target antigen is unknown.

Assay used: immunoSEQ multiplex PCR; TCRdb lists only in-frame clones, some missing. The sample consists of 95,000 to 100,000 clones, about 80% of them appearing once. The sample here was CD4+ or CD8+ T cells sorted from blood, taken in a trial of the OX40 agonist ivuxolimab. The V and J genes are TRBV30 and TRBJ2-7; D is unclear. This TCR came from an adult with an advanced solid tumor such as melanoma, head and neck, liver or kidney cancer. The CDR3 here is CAWSVSSYEQYF. CDR3 nucleotides: TGTGCCTGGAGTGTAAGCTCCTACGAGCAGTACTTC. Using reference TRBV30 and TRBJ2-7 for the parts outside the CDR3, the full variable domain is SQTIHQWPATLVQPVGSPLSLECTVEGTSNPNLYWYRQAAGRGLQLLFYSVGIGQISSEVPQNLSASRPQDRQFILSSKKLLLSDSGFYLCAWSVSSYEQYFGPGTRLTVT.